This T cell receptor beta chain was captured by sequencing in a study of CD8 T cells in ankylosing spondylitis. CDR3 length equals 16 residues. Germline V gene sequence: CDR1 DFQATT, CDR2 SNEGSKA (reference sequence). V was cut by 5 bases and J by 2 bases, with 20 bases left in between. The authors made TCR beta libraries by quantitative 5'-RACE with molecular barcodes. In TCRdb, the 5' RACE reads were re-called with MiXCR into one record per CDR3 protein. The sample comprises about 240,000 distinct CDR3 sequences, around 11% of which are singletons, and under 8% rests with the top ten. This clonotype was counted ten times or more. Antigen specificity is unknown. General study results and limits: One TCR beta motif, made up of roughly eight highly homologous variants, appeared characteristic of ankylosing spondylitis blood. Disease-associated clonotypes exhibited CD8+ identity and were relatively infrequent in peripheral blood. As reported, disease-linked clones showed significant enrichment in matched ankylosing spondylitis synovial fluid.

The sequenced sample consisted of blood, either unsorted or a sorted T cell fraction (not recorded which). The chain is built from TRBV20-1 and TRBJ2-3; tentative D call: TRBD1 (6 bases). The receptor comes from a male donor with ankylosing spondylitis or in good health (not recorded which). CDR3: CSAAPPSRGITDTQYF. Written as DNA, the CDR3 is TGCAGTGCTGCCCCACCTTCTAGGGGGATCACAGATACGCAGTATTTT.